This T cell receptor (beta chain) stems from a study of blood T cell repertoires in COVID-19. At the level of the study: Samples of COVID-19 (acute and convalescent) were obtained from the United States, Italy and Spain. T cells, B-cell-depleted T cells, or PBMCs provided the cDNA or gDNA that served as material.

Followed longitudinally, the Seattle patients had been enrolled during active infection. As originally analysed: Using reference gene primer amplification, nucleated cell counts were estimated. Repertoires were generated with immunoSEQ multiplex PCR, while TCRdb's copy carries only in-frame clones and drops some. V, J and clone size are taken as reported in that table, and D and trimming were inferred from the DNA itself. Of around 300,000 clones listed, more than 85% were seen once; the top ten hold approximately 2.1%. Germline CDR1 reads MNHEY; CDR2 reads SVGAGI. With 6 bases removed from V and 5 bases from J, the gap between germline ends came to 13 bases. The CDR3 consists of 13 residues.

Sequencing was performed on peripheral blood. The clonotype was recovered from a woman aged 25 to 39 with COVID-19, enrolled during active disease. The chain has TRBV6-5 and TRBJ2-5, with D maybe TRBD2 (7 bases). The CDR3 loop is CASRGTGGETQYF. The CDR3 coding sequence is TGTGCCAGCAGGGGGACGGGGGGCGAGACCCAGTACTTC.